These 23 T cell receptor beta chains share one sample of origin, sequenced in a study of blood T cells in healthy people across ages. Combining a sample-barcoded 5' primer with a J-beta primer mix, a second PCR ran for roughly 7 to 11 cycles. Each CDR3 protein gets one entry after TCRdb re-called the 5' RACE reads with MiXCR. The sample has around 800,000 distinct CDR3 sequences, approximately 53% seen once. Sequenced sample: blood. The receptor source for this set is a man aged 80 or over in good health.

This chain joins TRBV19 and TRBJ2-3; either TRBD1 or TRBD2 may fit D (5 bases each). CDR1 is LNHDA and CDR2 is SQIVND in the germline V gene (reference sequence). CDR3 length equals 15 residues. The V end lost 5 bases, the J end lost 14 bases, and 26 bases lay between the germline ends. CDR3 residues: CASSAPFRDGRYAYF. CDR3 nucleotide sequence: TGTGCCAGTAGTGCCCCTTTCCGGGACGGCAGATACGCGTATTTT.

The CDR3: CASSQGVKASQPRGYTF. The DNA of the CDR3 is TGTGCCAGCAGCCAAGGGGTAAAGGCGTCCCAGCCCCGTGGCTACACCTTC. The rearrangement links TRBV3-1 to TRBJ1-2, with unresolved D. V was shortened by 1 base and J by 7 bases, with 22 bases between the two germline ends. CDR3 length: 17 amino acids. Per germline, CDR1 LGHDT and CDR2 YNNKEL (reference sequence).

This clonotype has more than one count but fewer than ten. The rearrangement links TRBV27 to TRBJ2-3; the match to TRBD2 covers 11 bases. The CDR3 consists of 16 residues. Unmatched junction bases numbered 13, after V lost 0 bases and J lost 14 bases. Germline lookup yields CDR1 MNHEY and CDR2 SMNVEV (reference sequence). This CDR3 is CASSLSVAGGRRYAYF. The CDR3, as DNA: TGTGCCAGCAGTTTATCCGTAGCGGGAGGGAGGAGATACGCGTATTTT.

The rearrangement uses TRBV28 and TRBJ2-6, with 8 nucleotides matching TRBD1. V was clipped by 1 base and J by 0 bases; unmatched bases: 5. The CDR3 length is 18 residues. Germline V gives CDR1 MDHEN, CDR2 SYDVKM. CDR3 coding DNA: TGTGCCAGCAGTTTATTGCGGACAGGGTCCTCTGGGGCCAACGTCCTGACTTTC. It translates to CASSLLRTGSSGANVLTF.

The genes are TRBV3-1 and TRBJ2-1; 9 nucleotides align to TRBD2. V lost 4 bases and J lost 7; bases outside the gene matches: 8. The V gene's germline CDR1 is LGHDT and CDR2 YNNKEL (reference sequence). This CDR3 has 15 amino acids. The CDR3 DNA reads TGTGCCAGCAGCCTTAGCGGGAGTCGAGGGAATGAGCAGTTCTTC. Translated, it gives CASSLSGSRGNEQFF.

The rearrangement uses TRBV4-2 and TRBJ2-2; D perhaps matches TRBD1 (6 bases). CDR1 is LGHNA and CDR2 is YNFKEQ in the germline V gene. Trimming stripped 8 bases from V and 3 bases from J, with 16 bases between. CDR3 length: 15 residues. The CDR3 loop is CASGRDRTYTGELFF. DNA for the CDR3: TGTGCCAGCGGCCGCGACAGGACCTACACCGGGGAGCTGTTTTTT.

This clonotype appeared once. This rearrangement joins TRBV7-3 to TRBJ2-7; 9 nucleotides match TRBD1. The trim removed 0 bases at V and 7 bases at J, leaving 19 bases unmatched. Per the germline V gene, CDR1 is SGHTA and CDR2 is FQGTGA. The CDR3 is made up of 19 amino acids. Here the CDR3 reads CASSLTPSAGRTGDNEQYF. The CDR3 DNA reads TGTGCCAGCAGCTTAACCCCTAGTGCGGGGCGGACAGGGGACAATGAGCAGTACTTC.

The table lists this clonotype with a few counts. This sequence joins TRBV27 and TRBJ2-7, with D possibly matching TRBD2 (6 bases). The CDR3 is 16 residues long. Trimming shortened V by 1 base and J by 2 bases, and 15 bases separated the two germline ends. Germline-derived CDR1 and CDR2 are MNHEY and SMNVEV (reference sequence). CDR3 residues: CASSLYALAPPYEQYF. The CDR3 nucleotides read TGTGCCAGCAGTTTATACGCCCTAGCGCCCCCCTACGAGCAGTACTTC.

The chain uses TRBV7-6 and TRBJ2-7; TRBD2 might be the D (5 bases). Judging by the DNA end, TRBJ2-5 fits better; the J call may be wrong. CDR1 and CDR2 (germline): SGHVS, FNYEAQ. CDR3 size: 17 residues. The CDR3 DNA is TGTGCCAGCAGCTACACATTGCCACTAGGCCTTGGGGAGACCCAGTACTTC. Amino acids: CASSYTLPLGLGETQYF.

The J gene is TRBJ2-5, the V gene TRBV18, with D perhaps being TRBD1 or TRBD2 (5 bases each). Trimming left V 1 base short and J 5 bases short, with 11 bases between. CDR1 is KGHSH, CDR2 LQKENI, per germline. The CDR3 runs 14 residues. The CDR3 here is CASSPLGAGETQYF. CDR3 in DNA: TGTGCCAGCTCACCACTCGGGGCAGGCGAGACCCAGTACTTC.

This chain uses TRBV5-1 with TRBJ2-4; 14 bases match TRBD2. Trimming cost V 8 bases and J 0 bases; bases outside gene matches: 13. The V gene's germline CDR1 is SGHRS and CDR2 YFSETQ. This CDR3 spans 19 amino acids. The CDR3 spells CASSTGLAGAALAKNIQYF. The CDR3 nucleotides read TGCGCCAGTAGCACGGGACTAGCGGGAGCAGCTCTAGCCAAAAACATTCAGTACTTC.

This chain connects TRBV9 to TRBJ2-5; 10 nucleotides line up with TRBD2. The germline CDR1 and CDR2 sequences are SGDLS and YYNGEE. The junction had 2 bases not matched to a gene; V was cut back by 1 base and J by 2 bases. This CDR3 region has 15 residues. Here the CDR3 reads CASSVSGREQETQYF. CDR3 nucleotide sequence: TGTGCCAGCAGCGTAAGCGGGAGGGAACAAGAGACCCAGTACTTC.

The gene calls are TRBV3-1 and TRBJ1-2; no firm D call. V was pared by 7 bases and J by 6 bases, with 18 bases between. The CDR3 has 14 residues. Germline V gene sequence: CDR1 LGHDT, CDR2 YNNKEL (reference sequence). CDR3 nucleotides: TGTGCCAGCACCTCAGCGGGAGAGAACAATGGCTACACCTTC. It specifies CASTSAGENNGYTF.

The chain uses TRBV29-1 and TRBJ2-7; D is perhaps TRBD1 (5 bases). CDR1 and CDR2 (germline): SQVTM, ANQGSEA. This CDR3 is built from 11 residues. Trimming cost V 4 bases and J 7 bases, with 11 bases left between them. The CDR3 sequence is CSVGQGNEQYF. CDR3 DNA sequence: TGCAGCGTTGGGCAGGGCAATGAGCAGTACTTC.

The chain couples TRBV12-3 or TRBV12-4 to TRBJ2-3; 10 bases line up with TRBD2. The trim removed 5 bases at V and 13 bases at J, leaving 3 bases unmatched. The CDR3 spans 11 residues. The CDR3: CASSQREGKYF. The CDR3 bases are TGTGCCAGCAGTCAGCGGGAGGGGAAGTATTTT.

V is TRBV6-1 and J is TRBJ2-1, with 13 nucleotides matching TRBD2. With V trimmed by 2 bases and J by 6 bases, 10 bases remained unmatched. CDR1 is MNHNS and CDR2 is SASEGT in the germline V gene. CDR3 length: 18 amino acids. The CDR3 here is CASSESGLAGVSSNEQFF. The CDR3 DNA follows: TGTGCCAGCAGTGAATCAGGACTAGCGGGAGTCAGTTCCAATGAGCAGTTCTTC.

This clonotype has just a few counts. The genes are TRBV10-3 and TRBJ1-4; D is unclear. This CDR3 spans 13 amino acids. The germline V and J ends were trimmed by 4 bases and 7 bases, with 10 bases remaining between them. CDR1 is ENHRY, CDR2 SYGVKD, per germline. The CDR3 reads CAISGVEGEKLFF. DNA for the CDR3: TGTGCCATCAGTGGGGTAGAAGGTGAAAAACTGTTTTTT.

This clonotype appeared a few times. CDR3 region: CSARGDEQYF. CDR3 sequence (DNA): TGCAGTGCTAGAGGGGACGAGCAGTACTTC. The V call is TRBV20-1, the J call TRBJ2-5; no reliable D call. Matching the DNA end better, TRBJ2-7 makes the J call doubtful. The CDR3 is 10 amino acids. Per germline, CDR1 DFQATT and CDR2 SNEGSKA (reference sequence).

This clonotype was picked up a small number of times. The chain carries TRBV10-3 and TRBJ2-7; the D is unclear. Germline V lookup: CDR1 ENHRY, CDR2 SYGVKD. The V end was cut by 3 bases, the J end by 1 base, with 7 bases between. The length of the CDR3 is 13 residues. The CDR3: CAISEGHSYEQYF. The CDR3 nucleotides are TGTGCCATCAGTGAAGGCCATTCCTACGAGCAGTACTTC.

The CDR3 DNA is TGTGCCAGCACCCGTCAGAGGGGACCCGGGGCCTGGGGCTATGGCTACACCTTC. Translated, it gives CASTRQRGPGAWGYGYTF. This chain uses TRBV7-9 with TRBJ1-2, with D possibly TRBD1 on 5 matching bases. V was cut by 7 bases and J by 4 bases, with 28 bases left in between. Germline values: CDR1 SEHNR, CDR2 FQNEAQ (reference sequence). The CDR3 contains 18 residues.

This clonotype was recorded once. This chain joins TRBV30 and TRBJ1-1; 9 bases align to TRBD1. CDR3 length: 14 residues. Germline V gene lookup returns CDR1 GTSNPN and CDR2 SVGIG (reference sequence). V lost 5 bases to trimming and J lost 7 bases; unmatched junction nucleotides: 11. The CDR3 nucleotides are TGTGCCTGGGCCCCTTGGACAGGGGTCAATGAAGCTTTCTTT. This sequence encodes CAWAPWTGVNEAFF.

The V and J genes are TRBV19 and TRBJ1-1; no definite D call. Trimming stripped 1 base from V and 1 base from J, with 10 bases between. CDR1 LNHDA and CDR2 SQIVND come from the germline V gene (reference sequence). This CDR3 contains 15 residues. The chain's CDR3 is CASSIGRARNTEAFF. In DNA, the CDR3 is TGTGCCAGTAGTATAGGTCGAGCGAGGAACACTGAAGCTTTCTTT.

In nucleotides, the CDR3 is TGTGCCAGCAACGGAGGGGGGAACACTGAAGCTTTCTTT. Translated, it gives CASNGGGNTEAFF. The V and J genes are TRBV6-6 and TRBJ1-1; perhaps TRBD1 as D (6 bases). Looked up from germline, CDR1 is MNHNY and CDR2 is SVGAGI (reference sequence). The CDR3 has 13 amino acids. The V end lost 7 bases, the J end lost 1 base, and 10 bases lay between the germline ends.